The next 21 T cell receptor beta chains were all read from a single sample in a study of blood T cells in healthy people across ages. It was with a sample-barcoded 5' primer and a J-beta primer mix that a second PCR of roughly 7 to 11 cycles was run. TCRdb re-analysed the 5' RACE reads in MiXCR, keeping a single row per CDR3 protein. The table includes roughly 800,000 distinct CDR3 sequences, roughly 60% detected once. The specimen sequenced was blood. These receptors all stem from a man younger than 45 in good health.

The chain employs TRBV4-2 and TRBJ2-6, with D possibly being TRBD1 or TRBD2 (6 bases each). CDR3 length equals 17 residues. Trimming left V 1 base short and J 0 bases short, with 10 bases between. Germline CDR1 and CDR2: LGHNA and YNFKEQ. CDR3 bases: TGTGCCAGCAGCCAAGCGGGGGCCTTCTCTGGGGCCAACGTCCTGACTTTC. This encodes CASSQAGAFSGANVLTF.

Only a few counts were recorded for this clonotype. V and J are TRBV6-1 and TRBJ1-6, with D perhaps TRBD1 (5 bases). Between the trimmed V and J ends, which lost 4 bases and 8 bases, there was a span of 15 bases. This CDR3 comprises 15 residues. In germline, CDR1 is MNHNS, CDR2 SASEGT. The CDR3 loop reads CASSAGALGDSPLHF. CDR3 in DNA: TGTGCCAGCAGTGCTGGGGCCTTAGGCGATTCACCCCTCCACTTT.

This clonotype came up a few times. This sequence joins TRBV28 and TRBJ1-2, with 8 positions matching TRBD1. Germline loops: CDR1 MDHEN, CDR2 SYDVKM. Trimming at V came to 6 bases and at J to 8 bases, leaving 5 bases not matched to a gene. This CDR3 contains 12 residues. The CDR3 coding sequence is TGTGCCAGCAGGGACAGGGCCTACGGCTACACCTTC. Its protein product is CASRDRAYGYTF.

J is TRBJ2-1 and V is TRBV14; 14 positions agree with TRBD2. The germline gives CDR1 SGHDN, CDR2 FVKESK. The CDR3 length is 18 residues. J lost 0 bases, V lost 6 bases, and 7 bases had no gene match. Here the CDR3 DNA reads TGTGCCAGCAGGTCGGGACTAGCGGGAGCAAGCTCCTACAATGAGCAGTTCTTC. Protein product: CASRSGLAGASSYNEQFF.

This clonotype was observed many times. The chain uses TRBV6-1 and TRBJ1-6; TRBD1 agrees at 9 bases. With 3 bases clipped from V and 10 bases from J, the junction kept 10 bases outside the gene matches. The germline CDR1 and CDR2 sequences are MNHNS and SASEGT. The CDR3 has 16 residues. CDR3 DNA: TGTGCCAGCAGTGATTCCAGACAGGGGGGAGGATCACCCCTCCACTTT. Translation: CASSDSRQGGGSPLHF.

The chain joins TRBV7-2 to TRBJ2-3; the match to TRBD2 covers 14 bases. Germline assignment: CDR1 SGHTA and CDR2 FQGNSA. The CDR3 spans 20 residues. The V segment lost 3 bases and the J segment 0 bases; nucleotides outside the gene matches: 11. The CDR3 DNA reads TGTGCCAGCAGCTTCTCCCTGACTAGCGGGAGGGCCTTGAGCACAGATACGCAGTATTTT. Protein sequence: CASSFSLTSGRALSTDTQYF.

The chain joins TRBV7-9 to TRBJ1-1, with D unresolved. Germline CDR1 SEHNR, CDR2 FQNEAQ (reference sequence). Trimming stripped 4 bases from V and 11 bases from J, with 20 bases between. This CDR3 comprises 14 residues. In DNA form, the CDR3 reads TGTGCCAGCAGCTCAGAGGGTGCGGCGGGCCGGGCTTTCTTT. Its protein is CASSSEGAAGRAFF.

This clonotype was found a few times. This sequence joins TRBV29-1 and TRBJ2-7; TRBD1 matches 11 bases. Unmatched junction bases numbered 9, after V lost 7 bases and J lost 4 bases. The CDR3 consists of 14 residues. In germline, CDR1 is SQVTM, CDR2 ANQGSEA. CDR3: CSANTGTGGYEQYF. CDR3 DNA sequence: TGCAGCGCCAATACCGGGACAGGGGGTTACGAGCAGTACTTC.

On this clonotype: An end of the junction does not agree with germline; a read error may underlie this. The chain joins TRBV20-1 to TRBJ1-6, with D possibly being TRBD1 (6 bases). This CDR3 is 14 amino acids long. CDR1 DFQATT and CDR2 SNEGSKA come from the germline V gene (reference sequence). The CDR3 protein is CSARDQGRTSLLHF. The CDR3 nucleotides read TGCAGTGCTAGGGACCAGGGGCGGACTTCACTCCTCCACTTT.

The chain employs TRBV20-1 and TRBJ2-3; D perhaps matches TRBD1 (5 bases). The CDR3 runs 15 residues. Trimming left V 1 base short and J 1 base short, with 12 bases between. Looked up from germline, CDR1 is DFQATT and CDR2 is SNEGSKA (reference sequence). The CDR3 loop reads CSARVASRGTDTQYF. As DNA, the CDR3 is TGCAGTGCTAGAGTTGCCAGCAGGGGCACAGATACGCAGTATTTT.

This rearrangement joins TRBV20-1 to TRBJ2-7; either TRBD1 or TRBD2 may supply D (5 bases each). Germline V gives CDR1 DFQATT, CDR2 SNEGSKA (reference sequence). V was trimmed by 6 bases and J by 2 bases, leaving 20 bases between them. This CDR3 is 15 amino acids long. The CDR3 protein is CSAVRGLTWTYEQYF. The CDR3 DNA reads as TGCAGTGCGGTCCGGGGCCTCACCTGGACCTACGAGCAGTACTTC.

CDR3 residues: CSADPPGEKLFF. The CDR3 DNA reads as TGCAGTGCGGATCCCCCAGGCGAAAAACTGTTTTTT. This chain connects TRBV20-1 to TRBJ1-4; D is unclear. V dropped 6 bases and J dropped 8 bases, with 13 bases sitting between them. CDR1 and CDR2 (germline): DFQATT, SNEGSKA (reference sequence). There are 12 residues in the CDR3.

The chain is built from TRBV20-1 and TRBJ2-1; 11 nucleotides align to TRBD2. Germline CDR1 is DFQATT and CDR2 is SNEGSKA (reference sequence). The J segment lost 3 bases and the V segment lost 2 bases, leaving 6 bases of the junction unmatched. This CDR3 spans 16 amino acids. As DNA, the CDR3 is TGCAGTGCTAGACTGGGACTAGCGGCTTACTACAATGAGCAGTTCTTC. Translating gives CSARLGLAAYYNEQFF.

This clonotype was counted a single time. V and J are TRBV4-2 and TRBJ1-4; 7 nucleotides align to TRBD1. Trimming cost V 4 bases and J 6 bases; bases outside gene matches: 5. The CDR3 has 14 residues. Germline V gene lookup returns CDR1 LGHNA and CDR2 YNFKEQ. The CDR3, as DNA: TGTGCCAGCAGCCGACAGGGTCAGGATGAAAAACTGTTTTTT. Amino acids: CASSRQGQDEKLFF.

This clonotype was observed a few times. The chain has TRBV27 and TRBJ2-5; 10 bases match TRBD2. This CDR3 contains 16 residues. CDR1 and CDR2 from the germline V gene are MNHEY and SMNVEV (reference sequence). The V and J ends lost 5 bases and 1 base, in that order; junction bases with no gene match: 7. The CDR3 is CASSPLAGVGQETQYF. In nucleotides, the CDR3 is TGTGCCAGCAGTCCCCTAGCGGGAGTTGGCCAAGAGACCCAGTACTTC.

The CDR3 here is CASSLRDGTDTQYF. The DNA for the CDR3 is TGTGCCAGCAGCTTAAGGGACGGCACAGATACGCAGTATTTT. The chain joins TRBV7-3 to TRBJ2-3; D possibly matches TRBD1 or TRBD2 (5 bases each). With 1 base removed from V and 1 base from J, the gap between germline ends came to 6 bases. The CDR3 has 14 residues. Germline CDR1 and CDR2: SGHTA and FQGTGA.

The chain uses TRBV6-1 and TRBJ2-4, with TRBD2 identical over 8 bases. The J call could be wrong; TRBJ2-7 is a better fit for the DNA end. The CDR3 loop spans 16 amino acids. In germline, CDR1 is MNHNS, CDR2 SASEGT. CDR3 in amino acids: CACRLAGKATAYEQYF. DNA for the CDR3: TGTGCCTGCCGGCTAGCGGGTAAGGCCACGGCATACGAGCAGTACTTC.

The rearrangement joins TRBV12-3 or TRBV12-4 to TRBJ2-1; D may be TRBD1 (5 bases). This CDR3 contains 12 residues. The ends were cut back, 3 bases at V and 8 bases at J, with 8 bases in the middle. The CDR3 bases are TGTGCCAGCAGTTTTGGGGCCCATGAGCAGTTCTTC. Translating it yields CASSFGAHEQFF.

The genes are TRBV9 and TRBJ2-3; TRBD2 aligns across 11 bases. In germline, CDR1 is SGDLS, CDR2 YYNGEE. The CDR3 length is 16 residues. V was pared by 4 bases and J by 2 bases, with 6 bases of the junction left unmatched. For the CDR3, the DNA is TGTGCCAGCAGCTTCGGACTAGCGGGCAACACAGATACGCAGTATTTT. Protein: CASSFGLAGNTDTQYF.

CDR3 bases: TGTGCCAGCAGGGGGGACGGCTCCGAGACCCAGTACTTC. It encodes CASRGDGSETQYF. The J gene is TRBJ2-5, the V gene TRBV2; D may correspond to TRBD1 or TRBD2 (5 bases each). This CDR3 comprises 13 residues. Trimming removed 6 bases at V and 5 bases at J, with 13 bases between. The germline V gene encodes CDR1 SNHLY and CDR2 FYNNEI. Together with reference TRBV2 and TRBJ2-5, the CDR3 gives the full variable domain: EPEVTQTPSHQVTQMGQEVILRCVPISNHLYFYWYRQILGQKVEFLVSFYNNEISEKSEIFDDQFSVERPDGSNFTLKIRSTKLEDSAMYFCASRGDGSETQYFGPGTRLLVL.

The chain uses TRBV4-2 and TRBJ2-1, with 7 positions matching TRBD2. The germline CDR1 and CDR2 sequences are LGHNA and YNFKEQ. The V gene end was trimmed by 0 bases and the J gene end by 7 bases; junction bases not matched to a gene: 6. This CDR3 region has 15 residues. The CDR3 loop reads CASSQELLASNEQFF. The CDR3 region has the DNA TGTGCCAGCAGCCAAGAGTTACTAGCGTCGAATGAGCAGTTCTTC.